Given below is one TCR beta chain in context. A junction boundary mismatches the germline segment, possibly from a read error. This specimen belongs to a study of tumor-infiltrating lymphocytes in primary liver carcinoma. Overall study: Productive TCRbeta read yields ran from roughly 3.5 to 7 million per sample and were similar between tissues.

From about 19-30 mg of unsorted bulk tissue, DNA and RNA were co-extracted together. With a constant-region primer, TCR beta cDNA was made from 450 to 550 ng of total RNA. Employing slightly modified ARM-PCR, three nested multiplex PCR rounds were run, and these gave rise to the TCR beta libraries. Running roughly 10 cycles apiece, the first two PCR rounds relied on TRBV1-TRBV30 forward primers together with a C-beta reverse primer. TCRdb processed the multiplex PCR reads anew with MiXCR; each CDR3 protein has one entry. The sample contains more than 95,000 distinct CDR3 sequences, 82% of which appear only once. Germline lookup yields CDR1 SGDLS and CDR2 YYNGEE. There are 13 residues in the CDR3.

The sequence was collected from a man aged 40-50 years with primary liver carcinoma and hepatitis B virus infection. This chain connects TRBV9 to TRBJ2-7; D is ambiguous. The sample was liver tumor tissue from sampling region 3. Subset given: tumor region T3, left-lateral pole. CDR3 amino acids: CATSVAPAYEQYF. Written as DNA, the CDR3 is TGTGCCACCAGCGTAGCCCCGGCCTACGAGCAGTACTTC.